Listed below are T cell receptor beta chains from one sample, sequenced in a study of identical twins. TCRdb analysed the 5' RACE reads with MiXCR anew, one entry per CDR3 protein. The sample lists some 500,000 distinct CDR3 sequences; 14% were seen once. This sample was shared with a second study, whose subject was yellow fever vaccine responses in identical twins.

Sequenced sample: CD4+ T cells sorted from blood. These receptor sequences come from a woman between 18 and 29 years old in good health. CDR3s include the opening cysteine and the closing phenylalanine or tryptophan. Each record gives: V gene, J gene, D gene, clone size, CDR3 protein, CDR3 DNA. D genes are given only for firm matches. Expanded clones are given a class, and other clones once, few, many or no size at all.

TRBV5-1,TRBJ2-1,.,few,CASSLSLNEQFF,TGCGCCAGCAGCTTGTCGTTGAATGAGCAGTTCTTC
TRBV10-1,TRBJ1-4,.,.,CASRDANEKLFF,TGCGCCAGCCGGGATGCTAATGAAAAACTGTTTTTT
TRBV4-1,TRBJ2-4,.,.,CASSHGALAKNIQYF,TGCGCCAGCAGCCACGGAGCCCTAGCCAAAAACATTCAGTACTTC
TRBV7-2,TRBJ2-3,TRBD1,medium-sized,CASSLGQGAGDTQYF,TGCGCCAGCAGCTTAGGACAGGGGGCAGGGGATACGCAGTATTTT
TRBV11-2,TRBJ2-3,.,few,CASSLRPGTDTQYF,TGTGCCAGCAGCTTGCGACCCGGCACAGATACGCAGTATTTT
TRBV7-8,TRBJ1-5,TRBD1,.,CASSLLGTGGNQPQHF,TGTGCCAGCAGCTTATTAGGGACAGGGGGCAATCAGCCCCAGCATTTT
TRBV28,TRBJ2-7,TRBD2,.,CASSSPTSGRNEQYF,TGTGCCAGCAGCTCCCCCACTAGCGGGAGGAACGAGCAGTACTTC
TRBV29-1,TRBJ2-7,TRBD1,few,CSVRGDRIDF,TGCAGCGTGAGAGGGGACAGAATAGACTTC
TRBV7-9,TRBJ2-1,TRBD2,.,CASRNSGRASSYNEQFF,TGTGCCAGCAGAAACAGCGGGAGGGCAAGCTCCTACAATGAGCAGTTCTTC
TRBV20-1,TRBJ2-7,.,.,CRTAGRNYEQYF,TGCAGGACCGCGGGACGGAACTACGAGCAGTACTTC
TRBV5-1,TRBJ2-5,.,.,CASSTGRGEETQYF,TGCGCCAGCAGCACCGGACGCGGGGAAGAGACCCAGTACTTC
TRBV29-1,TRBJ2-5,.,.,CSVREMETQYF,TGCAGCGTTAGGGAAATGGAGACCCAGTACTTC
TRBV11-2,TRBJ2-3,.,few,CASSLSRASDTQYF,TGTGCCAGCAGCTTGTCCAGGGCGTCCGATACGCAGTATTTT
TRBV27,TRBJ2-1,TRBD2,.,CASSPGTKSFLEQFF,TGTGCCAGCAGTCCCGGGACTAAGAGCTTTCTTGAGCAGTTCTTC
TRBV10-2,TRBJ2-3,.,few,CASSPQSDTQYF,TGCGCCAGCAGTCCCCAGTCAGATACGCAGTATTTT
TRBV5-1,TRBJ2-1,.,few,CASSYTSEQFF,TGCGCCAGCAGCTATACTAGTGAGCAGTTCTTC
TRBV4-1,TRBJ2-3,.,.,CASSQDDVGGVPSTDTQYF,TGCGCCAGCAGCCAAGATGATGTAGGGGGTGTCCCCAGCACAGATACGCAGTATTTT
TRBV5-6,TRBJ2-1,.,.,CASSSPDRYNEQFF,TGTGCCAGCAGCTCCCCAGACAGATACAATGAGCAGTTCTTC
TRBV25-1,TRBJ1-6,.,few,CASKGGAYNSPLHF,TGTGCCAGCAAGGGAGGGGCCTATAATTCACCCCTCCACTTT
TRBV7-9,TRBJ2-3,TRBD2,.,CASRLLAGEEGTDTQYF,TGTGCCAGCAGACTACTAGCGGGGGAGGAGGGCACAGATACGCAGTATTTT
TRBV20-1,TRBJ2-4,TRBD2,few,CSALQTSGRKNIQYF,TGCAGTGCTCTACAGACTAGCGGGAGGAAAAACATTCAGTACTTC
TRBV7-8,TRBJ1-6,.,few,CASSSGKRSGGSPLHF,TGTGCCAGCAGCAGTGGGAAGAGGTCGGGAGGATCACCCCTCCACTTT
TRBV10-2,TRBJ2-7,TRBD2,.,CASRLAGIYYEQYF,TGCGCCAGCAGACTAGCGGGAATCTACTACGAGCAGTACTTC
TRBV7-2,TRBJ2-7,TRBD1,.,CASSPVDRGREQYF,TGTGCCAGCAGCCCGGTAGACAGGGGGAGAGAGCAGTACTTC
TRBV29-1,TRBJ1-2,TRBD1,few,CSVDDTGGYGYTF,TGCAGCGTTGACGATACAGGGGGCTATGGCTACACCTTC
TRBV7-2,TRBJ1-2,.,.,CASSLPGRGGVPYGYTF,TGTGCCAGCAGCCTCCCGGGGCGTGGAGGGGTCCCCTATGGCTACACCTTC
TRBV18,TRBJ2-7,.,many,CASSPGLVDEQYF,TGTGCCAGCTCACCTGGCCTAGTAGACGAGCAGTACTTC
TRBV11-1,TRBJ2-4,.,.,CASSPRGSGEPTKNIQYF,TGTGCCAGCAGCCCCCGGGGTAGCGGCGAACCTACCAAAAACATTCAGTACTTC
TRBV7-2,TRBJ2-7,.,many,CASSLAVGSYEQYF,TGTGCCAGCAGCTTAGCGGTTGGATCCTACGAGCAGTACTTC
TRBV2,TRBJ2-4,.,few,CASSERPLAKNIQYF,TGTGCCAGCAGTGAACGGCCCCTAGCCAAAAACATTCAGTACTTC
TRBV10-2,TRBJ2-7,TRBD1,.,CASSEPGTGDYEQYF,TGCGCCAGCAGTGAGCCCGGGACAGGGGATTACGAGCAGTACTTC
TRBV28,TRBJ2-3,.,.,CASSPSNTQYF,TGTGCCAGCAGCCCCTCAAATACGCAGTATTTT
TRBV5-1,TRBJ2-2,TRBD1,few,CASSPNTGGNTGELFF,TGCGCCAGCAGCCCGAACACAGGGGGAAACACCGGGGAGCTGTTTTTT
TRBV3-1,TRBJ2-1,.,once,CACSKQVRGTSLLYNEQFF,TGTGCCTGCAGTAAGCAGGTCCGTGGGACCTCCCTCCTATACAATGAGCAGTTCTTC
TRBV20-1,TRBJ2-3,.,.,CSASQTNVRDTQYF,TGCAGTGCTAGTCAGACCAACGTTAGAGATACGCAGTATTTT
TRBV2,TRBJ2-2,TRBD2,few,CASSVTSGPTGELFF,TGTGCCAGCAGTGTAACTAGCGGCCCCACCGGGGAGCTGTTTTTT
TRBV18,TRBJ1-1,.,.,CASSPTFGGDTEAFF,TGTGCCAGCTCACCTACGTTCGGGGGGGACACTGAAGCTTTCTTT
TRBV20-1,TRBJ2-7,.,.,CSASGPTGVEQYF,TGCAGTGCGAGCGGTCCCACCGGGGTCGAGCAGTACTTC
TRBV20-1,TRBJ1-2,TRBD1,few,CSARMGQRYGYTF,TGCAGTGCTAGGATGGGACAGCGCTATGGCTACACCTTC
TRBV6-1,TRBJ2-2,.,once,CASKPRGLSGELFF,TGTGCCAGTAAACCCCGGGGTTTGTCCGGGGAGCTGTTTTTT
TRBV6-2/TRBV6-3,TRBJ1-1,.,.,CALTKKRITEAFF,TGTGCCCTGACGAAGAAGAGAATCACTGAAGCTTTCTTT